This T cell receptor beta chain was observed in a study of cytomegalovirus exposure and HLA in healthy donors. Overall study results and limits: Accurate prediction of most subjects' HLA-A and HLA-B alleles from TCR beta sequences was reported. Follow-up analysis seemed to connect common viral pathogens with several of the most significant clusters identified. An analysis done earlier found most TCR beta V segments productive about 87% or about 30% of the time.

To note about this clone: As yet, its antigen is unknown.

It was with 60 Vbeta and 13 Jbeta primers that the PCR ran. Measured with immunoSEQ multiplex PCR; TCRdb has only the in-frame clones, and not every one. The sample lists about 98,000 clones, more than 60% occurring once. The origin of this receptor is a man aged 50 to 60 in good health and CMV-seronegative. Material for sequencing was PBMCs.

DNA for the CDR3: TGCGCCAGCAGCTTTCCCTATCTGACAGGGGGGGGCCCGGACACTGAAGCTTTCTTT. It codes for CASSFPYLTGGGPDTEAFF. V is TRBV5-1 and J is TRBJ1-1; 9 nucleotides line up with TRBD1. The CDR3 is 19 residues long. From germline, CDR1 is SGHRS and CDR2 YFSETQ. J lost 3 bases, V lost 2 bases, and 17 bases had no gene match.